A selection of T cell receptor beta chains follows, all from one sample in a study of beta chain features in type 1 diabetes. Method: immunoSEQ multiplex PCR; TCRdb's copy keeps in-frame clones and lacks some. The sample holds 900,000 or so clones; about a sixth are singletons and the top ten take roughly 0.025%. Material for sequencing was naive CD4+ T cells from blood. These receptors all stem from a woman between 18 and 29 years old in good health. Each CDR3 is given with its conserved first and last residue. The order of the fields is J gene, CDR3 length, V gene, D gene, clone size, CDR3 DNA, CDR3 protein. The D gene is left open where the match is weak. For some rows the clone size is stated as once, few or many, or as a class when expanded; others skip it.

j_gene: TRBJ2-5
len: 14
v_gene: TRBV6-6
d_gene: -
abundance: -
CDR3nt: TGTGCCAGCAGGGATGGAGGCCCTCAAGAGACCCAGTACTTC
CDR3aa: CASRDGGPQETQYF

j_gene: TRBJ1-1
len: 14
v_gene: TRBV28
d_gene: -
abundance: -
CDR3nt: TGTGCCAGCAGCCGTGTTGAGAGGAACACTGAAGCTTTCTTT
CDR3aa: CASSRVERNTEAFF

j_gene: TRBJ2-2
len: 13
v_gene: TRBV10-3
d_gene: -
abundance: few
CDR3nt: TGTGCCAGCAGTGAACAGGTCCCCGGGGAGCTGTTTTTT
CDR3aa: CASSEQVPGELFF

j_gene: TRBJ1-1
len: 14
v_gene: TRBV5-1
d_gene: -
abundance: -
CDR3nt: TGCGCCAGCAGCTTCCACAGCGGGAACACTGAAGCTTTCTTT
CDR3aa: CASSFHSGNTEAFF

j_gene: TRBJ2-3
len: 15
v_gene: TRBV10-3
d_gene: TRBD2
abundance: few
CDR3nt: TGTGCCATCAGTGGACTAGCGGCTAGCACAGATACGCAGTATTTT
CDR3aa: CAISGLAASTDTQYF

j_gene: TRBJ2-3
len: 16
v_gene: TRBV5-4
d_gene: -
abundance: -
CDR3nt: TGTGCCAGCAGCCTAGAGGTAGTAGATGTTACAGATACGCAGTATTTT
CDR3aa: CASSLEVVDVTDTQYF

j_gene: TRBJ1-2
len: 14
v_gene: TRBV6-5
d_gene: -
abundance: few
CDR3nt: TGTGCCAGCAGTTTAAGACAGGAGACCTATGGCTACACCTTC
CDR3aa: CASSLRQETYGYTF

j_gene: TRBJ1-5
len: 16
v_gene: TRBV7-9
d_gene: -
abundance: few
CDR3nt: TGTGCCAGCAGCTTAGCATTAGGGGCGTACGTCCAGCCCCAGCATTTT
CDR3aa: CASSLALGAYVQPQHF

j_gene: TRBJ2-1
len: 15
v_gene: TRBV9
d_gene: -
abundance: -
CDR3nt: TGTGCCGGCAGCGAAACAACGAGCTCCTACAATGAGCAGTTCTTC
CDR3aa: CAGSETTSSYNEQFF

j_gene: TRBJ2-7
len: 15
v_gene: TRBV9
d_gene: -
abundance: -
CDR3nt: TGTGCCAGCAGCGCAGCATCGGGACTGCCCTACGAGCAGTACTTC
CDR3aa: CASSAASGLPYEQYF

j_gene: TRBJ2-4
len: 15
v_gene: TRBV5-1
d_gene: -
abundance: -
CDR3nt: TGCGCCAGCAGGCCGGGCTACCAAAACCGAAACATTCAGTACTTC
CDR3aa: CASRPGYQNRNIQYF

j_gene: TRBJ2-3
len: 17
v_gene: TRBV4-2
d_gene: TRBD2
abundance: few
CDR3nt: TGTGCCAGCAGCCAAGATCAGAGCGGGACCTCCACAGATACGCAGTATTTT
CDR3aa: CASSQDQSGTSTDTQYF

j_gene: TRBJ1-1
len: 12
v_gene: TRBV7-3
d_gene: -
abundance: -
CDR3nt: TGTGCCAGCAGCTATGGCGGCGGGATAGCTTTCTTT
CDR3aa: CASSYGGGIAFF

j_gene: TRBJ1-4
len: 15
v_gene: TRBV27
d_gene: TRBD1
abundance: few
CDR3nt: TGTGCCAGCAGGGACAGGGGCTTACAACGTGAAAAACTGTTTTTT
CDR3aa: CASRDRGLQREKLFF

j_gene: TRBJ2-1
len: 15
v_gene: TRBV7-8
d_gene: TRBD1
abundance: -
CDR3nt: TGTGCCAGCAGCCCCGACAGGGCAGTCTACAATGAGCAGTTCTTC
CDR3aa: CASSPDRAVYNEQFF

j_gene: TRBJ2-7
len: 14
v_gene: TRBV5-1
d_gene: TRBD2
abundance: -
CDR3nt: TGCGCCAGCAGCTTGGAAAGCGGGAACGACGAGCAGTACTTC
CDR3aa: CASSLESGNDEQYF

j_gene: TRBJ2-2
len: 18
v_gene: TRBV25-1
d_gene: -
abundance: -
CDR3nt: TGTGCCAGCAGTGAATTAGCACACGACGGGACCAACACCGGGGAGCTGTTTTTT
CDR3aa: CASSELAHDGTNTGELFF

j_gene: TRBJ2-5
len: 16
v_gene: TRBV7-8
d_gene: -
abundance: few
CDR3nt: TGTGCCAGCAGCTTAGCCCGGAATCCGACCCAAGAGACCCAGTACTTC
CDR3aa: CASSLARNPTQETQYF

j_gene: TRBJ1-5
len: 13
v_gene: TRBV6-5
d_gene: -
abundance: few
CDR3nt: TGTGCCAGCAGTCGTGGGTCGGGTCAGCCCCAGCATTTT
CDR3aa: CASSRGSGQPQHF

j_gene: TRBJ2-5
len: 14
v_gene: TRBV18
d_gene: -
abundance: -
CDR3nt: TGTGCCAGCTCTACTGGACGCAAGCAAGAGACCCAGTACTTC
CDR3aa: CASSTGRKQETQYF

j_gene: TRBJ2-1
len: 13
v_gene: TRBV18
d_gene: -
abundance: -
CDR3nt: TGTGCCAGCTCACTTAGCTCCTACAATGAGCAGTTCTTC
CDR3aa: CASSLSSYNEQFF

j_gene: TRBJ2-3
len: 17
v_gene: TRBV9
d_gene: TRBD2
abundance: -
CDR3nt: TGTGCCAGCAGCGAACCTGTAGGACTAGCGGGAGGGGATACGCAGTATTTT
CDR3aa: CASSEPVGLAGGDTQYF

j_gene: TRBJ2-1
len: 12
v_gene: TRBV6-6
d_gene: -
abundance: -
CDR3nt: TGTGCCAGCAGGCGGTGGGGGAATGAGCAGTTCTTC
CDR3aa: CASRRWGNEQFF

j_gene: TRBJ1-2
len: 9
v_gene: TRBV20-1
d_gene: -
abundance: few
CDR3nt: TGCAGTGCTAGGGTTGGCTACACCTTC
CDR3aa: CSARVGYTF

j_gene: TRBJ2-5
len: 19
v_gene: TRBV7-3
d_gene: -
abundance: few
CDR3nt: TGTGCCAGCAGCTTAAATTTCAGGGCAGCCCGACAACAACAAGAGACCCAGTACTTC
CDR3aa: CASSLNFRAARQQQETQYF

j_gene: TRBJ2-7
len: 11
v_gene: TRBV7-9
d_gene: -
abundance: -
CDR3nt: TGTGCCACCAGCCAGAATTACGAGCAGTACTTC
CDR3aa: CATSQNYEQYF

j_gene: TRBJ1-2
len: 14
v_gene: TRBV5-1
d_gene: -
abundance: -
CDR3nt: TGCGCCAGCAGCTTGGGGGGCCCACCGGAGGGCTACACCTTC
CDR3aa: CASSLGGPPEGYTF

j_gene: TRBJ2-1
len: 14
v_gene: TRBV11-2
d_gene: TRBD2
abundance: few
CDR3nt: TGTGCCAGCAGCTTGGGGACTAGCGGCAATGAGCAGTTCTTC
CDR3aa: CASSLGTSGNEQFF

j_gene: TRBJ2-3
len: 13
v_gene: TRBV5-1
d_gene: -
abundance: -
CDR3nt: TGCGCCAGCAGCTTTGTAAGCACAGATACGCAGTATTTT
CDR3aa: CASSFVSTDTQYF

j_gene: TRBJ2-1
len: 15
v_gene: TRBV7-9
d_gene: TRBD1
abundance: few
CDR3nt: TGTGCCAGCAGCAGGCGGACAGGGAATGGTAATGAGCAGTTCTTC
CDR3aa: CASSRRTGNGNEQFF

j_gene: TRBJ2-7
len: 13
v_gene: TRBV7-3
d_gene: TRBD2
abundance: few
CDR3nt: TGTGCCAGCAGCCCTGGGGGGGACGACGAGCAGTACTTC
CDR3aa: CASSPGGDDEQYF

j_gene: TRBJ2-1
len: 14
v_gene: TRBV29-1
d_gene: -
abundance: few
CDR3nt: TGCAGCGTTGAAGGTCGGCTAGCGAGAAATGAGCAGTTCTTC
CDR3aa: CSVEGRLARNEQFF

j_gene: TRBJ2-1
len: 12
v_gene: TRBV6-5
d_gene: -
abundance: few
CDR3nt: TGTGCCAGCAGTCTGCGGGACGGTGAGCAGTTCTTC
CDR3aa: CASSLRDGEQFF

j_gene: TRBJ2-2
len: 15
v_gene: TRBV11-2
d_gene: -
abundance: -
CDR3nt: TGTGCCAGCAGCACCGTCAGGGGGGACACCGGGGAGCTGTTTTTT
CDR3aa: CASSTVRGDTGELFF

j_gene: TRBJ2-7
len: 11
v_gene: TRBV6-5
d_gene: -
abundance: few
CDR3nt: TGTGCCACCGAGGGCAGGAAGGAGCAGTACTTC
CDR3aa: CATEGRKEQYF

j_gene: TRBJ2-1
len: 12
v_gene: TRBV7-2
d_gene: -
abundance: -
CDR3nt: TGTGCCAGCAGCTCATATGGTAATGAGCAGTTCTTC
CDR3aa: CASSSYGNEQFF

j_gene: TRBJ1-2
len: 15
v_gene: TRBV6-5
d_gene: -
abundance: few
CDR3nt: TGTGCCAGCAGCATGGGGCCCAGACCTAACTATGGCTACACCTTC
CDR3aa: CASSMGPRPNYGYTF

j_gene: TRBJ1-3
len: 17
v_gene: TRBV9
d_gene: TRBD1
abundance: few
CDR3nt: TGTGCCAGCAGCGTTTGGGACAGCGCCTTCTCTGGAAACACCATATATTTT
CDR3aa: CASSVWDSAFSGNTIYF

j_gene: TRBJ2-2
len: 16
v_gene: TRBV9
d_gene: -
abundance: -
CDR3nt: TGTGCCAGCAGCGTAGCTAGCCGTTATAGTACCGGGGAGCTGTTTTTT
CDR3aa: CASSVASRYSTGELFF

j_gene: TRBJ2-1
len: 16
v_gene: TRBV7-2
d_gene: TRBD2
abundance: -
CDR3nt: TGTGCCAGCAGCTCTGGCGGGACTAGCGGGACGGTTGAGCAGTTCTTC
CDR3aa: CASSSGGTSGTVEQFF

j_gene: TRBJ1-5
len: 13
v_gene: TRBV9
d_gene: -
abundance: few
CDR3nt: TGTGCCAGCAGCGTCAGGCCGACCCAGCCCCAGCATTTT
CDR3aa: CASSVRPTQPQHF

j_gene: TRBJ1-2
len: 14
v_gene: TRBV7-9
d_gene: -
abundance: few
CDR3nt: TGTGCCAGCAGCTTATCCCCGGACCACTATGGCTACACCTTC
CDR3aa: CASSLSPDHYGYTF

j_gene: TRBJ1-2
len: 11
v_gene: TRBV2
d_gene: -
abundance: once
CDR3nt: TGTGCCAGCAAGGTAAACTATGGCTACACCTTC
CDR3aa: CASKVNYGYTF